A selection of T cell receptor beta chains follows, all from one sample in a study of response to subunit inactivated influenza vaccine. TCRdb analysed the RT-PCR reads with MiXCR anew, one entry per CDR3 protein. The table has 500,000 to 550,000 distinct CDR3 sequences, around 25% seen once. The sample was also reused in another study, on T cells expressing NK-cell markers.

The specimen comprised CD4+ T cells sorted from PBMCs, sampled approximately 13 days after vaccination. The receptors here all came from a man aged 50 to 60 who received an inactivated influenza vaccine. Each CDR3 is given with its conserved first and last residue. Fields, in order: CDR3 protein, CDR3 DNA, D gene, clone size, V gene, J gene. A D gene is named only where the DNA matches it firmly. Size is stated for part of the rows, as once, few or many counts, or as a class when the clone is expanded.

CDR3aa: CAISESGTTGELFF
CDR3nt: TGTGCCATCAGTGAGTCGGGGACAACCGGGGAGCTGTTTTTT
d_gene: -
abundance: few
v_gene: TRBV10-3
j_gene: TRBJ2-2

CDR3aa: CASSLGIGYSQETQYF
CDR3nt: TGCGCCAGCAGCTTGGGTATTGGTTACAGCCAAGAGACCCAGTACTTC
d_gene: -
abundance: few
v_gene: TRBV5-1
j_gene: TRBJ2-5

CDR3aa: CASSRTPKQETQYF
CDR3nt: TGTGCCAGCAGTCGGACCCCTAAACAAGAGACCCAGTACTTC
d_gene: -
abundance: -
v_gene: TRBV12-3/TRBV12-4
j_gene: TRBJ2-5

CDR3aa: CASGPDAARQFF
CDR3nt: TGTGCCAGCGGCCCCGACGCAGCACGGCAGTTCTTC
d_gene: -
abundance: few
v_gene: TRBV27
j_gene: TRBJ2-1

CDR3aa: CASNPLGQGGETQYF
CDR3nt: TGTGCCAGCAACCCCCTGGGACAGGGGGGTGAGACCCAGTACTTC
d_gene: TRBD1
abundance: -
v_gene: TRBV28
j_gene: TRBJ2-5

CDR3aa: CASSQYKGWGSPRYNEQFF
CDR3nt: TGTGCCAGCAGCCAGTATAAGGGTTGGGGGTCCCCGCGGTACAATGAGCAGTTCTTC
d_gene: -
abundance: few
v_gene: TRBV4-2
j_gene: TRBJ2-1

CDR3aa: CASSSQGTGDTDTQYF
CDR3nt: TGTGCCAGCAGCAGCCAGGGGACAGGGGATACGGATACGCAGTATTTT
d_gene: TRBD1
abundance: -
v_gene: TRBV28
j_gene: TRBJ2-3

CDR3aa: CTSSRGIGFHEQYF
CDR3nt: TGCACCAGCAGCCGAGGAATAGGGTTCCACGAGCAGTACTTC
d_gene: -
abundance: few
v_gene: TRBV1
j_gene: TRBJ2-7

CDR3aa: CASSPSGTGGFSYNEQFF
CDR3nt: TGTGCCAGCAGTCCCTCCGGGACAGGGGGATTTTCCTACAATGAGCAGTTCTTC
d_gene: TRBD1
abundance: once
v_gene: TRBV4-2
j_gene: TRBJ2-1

CDR3aa: CATSTTNTYRGGTQFF
CDR3nt: TGTGCCACCAGCACGACAAATACCTACAGGGGGGGAACGCAGTTCTTC
d_gene: -
abundance: many
v_gene: TRBV15
j_gene: TRBJ2-1

CDR3aa: CASSLRGRILYNEQFF
CDR3nt: TGCGCCAGCAGCTTGCGCGGGAGGATCCTCTACAATGAGCAGTTCTTC
d_gene: TRBD2
abundance: few
v_gene: TRBV5-1
j_gene: TRBJ2-1

CDR3aa: CASRRTSGRGYEQYF
CDR3nt: TGTGCCAGCAGACGGACTAGCGGGAGGGGGTACGAGCAGTACTTC
d_gene: TRBD2
abundance: -
v_gene: TRBV5-6
j_gene: TRBJ2-7

CDR3aa: CASSYDDRVNYGYTF
CDR3nt: TGTGCCAGCAGTTATGATGACAGGGTTAACTATGGCTACACCTTC
d_gene: TRBD1
abundance: few
v_gene: TRBV6-5
j_gene: TRBJ1-2

CDR3aa: CASSLSSGNTDTQYF
CDR3nt: TGTGCCAGCAGTTTATCTAGCGGGAACACAGATACGCAGTATTTT
d_gene: TRBD2
abundance: many
v_gene: TRBV12-3/TRBV12-4
j_gene: TRBJ2-3

CDR3aa: CASSPRQRLNTQYF
CDR3nt: TGTGCCAGCAGCCCCAGACAGAGACTGAATACGCAGTATTTT
d_gene: -
abundance: once
v_gene: TRBV7-6
j_gene: TRBJ2-3

CDR3aa: CSVRGGYEQYF
CDR3nt: TGCAGTGTAAGAGGGGGCTACGAGCAGTACTTC
d_gene: -
abundance: -
v_gene: TRBV20-1
j_gene: TRBJ2-7

CDR3aa: CASSFELPLYGYTF
CDR3nt: TGTGCCAGCAGCTTTGAACTGCCTCTCTATGGCTACACCTTC
d_gene: -
abundance: -
v_gene: TRBV7-2
j_gene: TRBJ1-2

CDR3aa: CSGSPGRNTEAFF
CDR3nt: TGCAGCGGATCCCCGGGACGGAACACTGAAGCTTTCTTT
d_gene: -
abundance: -
v_gene: TRBV29-1
j_gene: TRBJ1-1

CDR3aa: CASSLGLGRTNSNTGELFF
CDR3nt: TGCGCCAGCAGCTTGGGGCTTGGGCGGACTAATTCGAACACCGGGGAGCTGTTTTTT
d_gene: -
abundance: few
v_gene: TRBV5-1
j_gene: TRBJ2-2

CDR3aa: CASSPPTSGNPRETQYF
CDR3nt: TGTGCCAGCAGTCCACCAACTAGCGGGAATCCGAGGGAGACCCAGTACTTC
d_gene: TRBD2
abundance: -
v_gene: TRBV27
j_gene: TRBJ2-5

CDR3aa: CSVERAGGRYF
CDR3nt: TGCAGCGTTGAAAGGGCGGGTGGAAGATACTTC
d_gene: -
abundance: many
v_gene: TRBV29-1
j_gene: TRBJ2-5

CDR3aa: CSASVSTSGTFYGYTF
CDR3nt: TGCAGTGCTAGTGTAAGCACTTCAGGGACCTTCTATGGCTACACCTTC
d_gene: -
abundance: -
v_gene: TRBV20-1
j_gene: TRBJ1-2

CDR3aa: CASSITGQRETQYF
CDR3nt: TGTGCCAGCTCAATCACGGGACAGCGCGAGACCCAGTACTTC
d_gene: TRBD1
abundance: few
v_gene: TRBV18
j_gene: TRBJ2-5

CDR3aa: CATSGTTYSPLHF
CDR3nt: TGTGCCACCAGCGGAACAACCTATTCACCCCTCCACTTT
d_gene: -
abundance: -
v_gene: TRBV15
j_gene: TRBJ1-6

CDR3aa: CASSLGSGAWDTQYF
CDR3nt: TGTGCCAGCAGCTTAGGCAGCGGGGCTTGGGATACGCAGTATTTT
d_gene: TRBD2
abundance: few
v_gene: TRBV7-2
j_gene: TRBJ2-3

CDR3aa: CATSRGGGVYYEQYF
CDR3nt: TGTGCCACCAGCAGAGGTGGGGGGGTCTACTACGAGCAGTACTTC
d_gene: TRBD2
abundance: -
v_gene: TRBV15
j_gene: TRBJ2-7

CDR3aa: CASSLGVDTEAFF
CDR3nt: TGTGCCAGCAGTTTGGGGGTGGACACTGAAGCTTTCTTT
d_gene: -
abundance: -
v_gene: TRBV12-3/TRBV12-4
j_gene: TRBJ1-1

CDR3aa: CASSSSPEETQYF
CDR3nt: TGTGCCAGCAGTAGCAGCCCGGAAGAGACCCAGTACTTC
d_gene: -
abundance: few
v_gene: TRBV2
j_gene: TRBJ2-5

CDR3aa: CASSTWTVLDTQYF
CDR3nt: TGTGCCAGCAGCACCTGGACCGTTCTAGATACGCAGTATTTT
d_gene: -
abundance: -
v_gene: TRBV5-5
j_gene: TRBJ2-3